The 23 T cell receptor beta chains below were found in one sample sequenced in a study of shared clonotypes between healthy human individuals. Only in-frame clones appear in the TCRdb table, and some are missing; sequencing was by immunoSEQ multiplex PCR. The sample has under 1,900,000 clones, approximately 98.5% seen once; the top ten hold about 0.35%. Sequencing was performed on naive CD4+ T cells sorted from blood. The subset was: CD45RA+ positively selected. These receptors all stem from a man aged 25-45 years in good health.

The V call is TRBV5-4, the J call TRBJ2-3, with D unresolved. Trimming left V 4 bases short and J 0 bases short, with 12 bases between. There are 15 residues in the CDR3. Germline CDR1 and CDR2: SGHNT and YYREEE (reference sequence). The DNA for the CDR3 is TGTGCCAGCAGCCTAATCAATCCAAGCACAGATACGCAGTATTTT. This translates into CASSLINPSTDTQYF.

Points on this clone: The sample carries other DNA sequences with the same CDR3. This chain connects TRBV9 to TRBJ2-1; TRBD2 matches 11 bases. Trimming at V came to 4 bases and at J to 2 bases, leaving 5 bases not matched to a gene. Germline values: CDR1 SGDLS, CDR2 YYNGEE. CDR3 length: 16 amino acids. In DNA, the CDR3 is TGTGCCAGCAGCCCCAGACTAGCGGGACCCTACAATGAGCAGTTCTTC. Translation gives CASSPRLAGPYNEQFF.

The chain combines TRBV15 with TRBJ2-1, with TRBD1 identical over 8 bases. This CDR3 is 13 amino acids long. Germline lookup yields CDR1 LNHNV and CDR2 YYDKDF (reference sequence). Losses at the gene ends were 8 bases for V and 6 bases for J; bases not matched to a gene: 6. This CDR3 reads CATRRQGANEQFF. CDR3 bases: TGTGCCACCCGTAGGCAGGGGGCCAATGAGCAGTTCTTC.

The chain joins TRBV28 to TRBJ2-1, with 8 bases that match TRBD1. Germline-derived CDR1 and CDR2 are MDHEN and SYDVKM. V gave up 5 bases and J gave up 10 bases; unmatched junction bases: 13. CDR3 length equals 15 residues. For the CDR3, the DNA is TGTGCCAGCAGTCAAGGACAGGGTCCTAGGGTAGAGCAGTTCTTC. This encodes CASSQGQGPRVEQFF.

V and J are TRBV7-9 and TRBJ2-1; the match to TRBD2 covers 16 bases. The ends lost 5 bases at V and 8 bases at J; junction bases unmatched: 3. CDR3 length equals 15 residues. In germline, CDR1 is SEHNR, CDR2 FQNEAQ (reference sequence). Written as DNA, the CDR3 is TGTGCCAGCAGCACCGGGACTAGCGGGAGGGATGAGCAGTTCTTC. Protein product: CASSTGTSGRDEQFF.

The rearrangement joins TRBV27 to TRBJ2-7; D tentatively fits TRBD1 or TRBD2 (5 bases each). Germline V gene data show CDR1 as MNHEY and CDR2 as SMNVEV (reference sequence). V lost 5 bases to trimming and J lost 2 bases, with 16 bases between them. CDR3 length equals 15 residues. CDR3 in amino acids: CASSTSGTPPYEQYF. The CDR3 region has the DNA TGTGCCAGCAGTACAAGTGGGACGCCTCCCTACGAGCAGTACTTC.

The chain carries TRBV29-1 and TRBJ2-1; D unresolved. The CDR3 has 10 amino acids. The ends were cut back, 6 bases at V and 11 bases at J, with 11 bases in the middle. Germline V gene sequence: CDR1 SQVTM, CDR2 ANQGSEA. As DNA, the CDR3 is TGCAGCGTATTAGGCGAGAAGCAGTTCTTC. As protein: CSVLGEKQFF.

This chain joins TRBV4-1 and TRBJ2-5; tentative D call: TRBD1 (5 bases). V lost 4 bases and J 5 bases, leaving 11 bases between the germline ends. CDR3 size: 13 residues. The germline gives CDR1 MGHRA, CDR2 YSYEKL. The CDR3 loop is CASSLLKGETQYF. The CDR3 DNA is TGCGCCAGCAGCCTCCTAAAGGGGGAGACCCAGTACTTC.

The rearrangement uses TRBV28 and TRBJ2-5; D possibly corresponds to TRBD1 (6 bases). The CDR3 totals 13 residues. V lost 7 bases and J 5 bases, leaving 14 bases between the germline ends. CDR1 is MDHEN and CDR2 is SYDVKM in the germline V gene. The DNA of the CDR3 is TGTGCCAGCAACAGACAGGAGAGGGAGACCCAGTACTTC. Translation gives CASNRQERETQYF.

This clone was counted once. The rearrangement joins TRBV7-8 to TRBJ2-3; no definite D call. Germline V gene data show CDR1 as SGHVS and CDR2 as FQNEAQ. The CDR3 runs to 14 residues. Trimming took 1 base from V and 1 from J, leaving 6 bases between them. The CDR3 DNA follows: TGTGCCAGCAGCTTAGTTCCTGGCACAGATACGCAGTATTTT. This codes for CASSLVPGTDTQYF.

This chain uses TRBV27 with TRBJ1-5; TRBD1 aligns across 8 bases. V trimming: 3 bases; J trimming: 0 bases; junction bases outside the gene matches: 4. The CDR3 spans 16 residues. In germline, CDR1 is MNHEY, CDR2 SMNVEV (reference sequence). CDR3 region: CASSFWTGSSNQPQHF. Here the CDR3 DNA reads TGTGCCAGCAGTTTCTGGACAGGGAGTAGCAATCAGCCCCAGCATTTT.

This clone occurred once. V and J are TRBV14 and TRBJ2-5, with D possibly matching TRBD1 (6 bases). There are 14 residues in the CDR3. The ends were cut back, 4 bases at V and 5 bases at J, with 14 bases in the middle. Germline V gene sequence: CDR1 SGHDN, CDR2 FVKESK. CDR3 sequence reads: CASSPHRVGETQYF. The CDR3 coding sequence is TGTGCCAGCAGCCCACACAGGGTCGGGGAGACCCAGTACTTC. Drawing the rest from reference TRBV14 and TRBJ2-5, the complete variable domain is EAGVTQFPSHSVIEKGQTVTLRCDPISGHDNLYWYRRVMGKEIKFLLHFVKESKQDESGMPNNRFLAERTGGTYSTLKVQPAELEDSGVYFCASSPHRVGETQYFGPGTRLLVL.

The rearrangement uses TRBV29-1 and TRBJ2-5, with D perhaps matching TRBD1 (6 bases). V was clipped by 6 bases and J by 5 bases, with 13 bases between them. The germline V gene has CDR1 SQVTM and CDR2 ANQGSEA. The CDR3 consists of 12 residues. The CDR3: CSVTGTYETQYF. In DNA, the CDR3 is TGCAGCGTCACCGGGACATATGAGACCCAGTACTTC.

V is TRBV19 and J is TRBJ2-7; D possibly corresponds to TRBD1 (6 bases). CDR1 LNHDA and CDR2 SQIVND come from the germline V gene (reference sequence). CDR3 length: 15 residues. Trimming took off 5 bases at V and 2 bases at J, with 16 bases between the two ends. The CDR3 region is CASSSSRDIAYEQYF. The DNA of the CDR3 is TGTGCCAGTAGTTCCTCCCGGGACATCGCCTACGAGCAGTACTTC.

This rearrangement joins TRBV30 to TRBJ2-7, with 8 positions matching TRBD1. V lost 0 bases to trimming and J lost 9 bases; unmatched junction nucleotides: 13. Germline CDR1 reads GTSNPN; CDR2 reads SVGIG (reference sequence). The CDR3 contains 15 residues. CDR3: CAWSVGGQGLDRQYF. DNA of the CDR3: TGTGCCTGGAGTGTCGGAGGACAGGGCCTAGATCGGCAGTACTTC.

The genes are TRBV28 and TRBJ2-3; 7 nucleotides agree with TRBD1. The ends lost 5 bases at V and 1 base at J; junction bases unmatched: 0. The CDR3 has 13 residues. CDR1 and CDR2 from the germline V gene are MDHEN and SYDVKM. CDR3 protein: CASSGTGTDTQYF. Here the CDR3 DNA reads TGTGCCAGCAGTGGGACAGGCACAGATACGCAGTATTTT.

This chain links TRBV6-5 with TRBJ1-1; D is unresolved. The CDR3 sequence is 13 residues long. With 6 bases removed from V and 1 base from J, the gap between germline ends came to 9 bases. Germline V gives CDR1 MNHEY, CDR2 SVGAGI. The CDR3: CASRKNRNTEAFF. CDR3 bases: TGTGCCAGCAGGAAAAATCGGAACACTGAAGCTTTCTTT.

This rearrangement joins TRBV5-1 to TRBJ2-1; 11 bases agree with TRBD1. The germline CDR1 and CDR2 sequences are SGHRS and YFSETQ. Germline trimming cut 4 bases from V and 6 bases from J; bases unmatched to any gene: 9. The CDR3 spans 16 residues. The CDR3 spells CASSPKPGTGGNEQFF. The CDR3 bases are TGCGCCAGCAGCCCGAAACCCGGGACAGGGGGCAATGAGCAGTTCTTC.

The gene calls are TRBV27 and TRBJ2-5; D unresolved. The CDR3 has 13 amino acids. Germline CDR1 MNHEY, CDR2 SMNVEV (reference sequence). The V end lost 8 bases, the J end lost 3 bases, and 13 bases lay between the germline ends. The CDR3 region is CASRNTYKETQYF. Written as DNA, the CDR3 is TGTGCCAGCCGAAATACCTACAAAGAGACCCAGTACTTC.

The chain is built from TRBV19 and TRBJ1-1; possibly TRBD1 for D (5 bases). V was shortened by 3 bases and J by 8 bases, with 10 bases between the two germline ends. CDR3 length: 12 amino acids. Germline V lookup: CDR1 LNHDA, CDR2 SQIVND (reference sequence). The chain's CDR3 is CASSILAGEAFF. The CDR3 DNA sequence: TGTGCCAGTAGTATTTTGGCAGGGGAAGCTTTCTTT.

The V gene is TRBV15, the J gene TRBJ1-2; D is ambiguous. Between the trimmed V and J ends, which lost 4 bases and 8 bases, there was a span of 11 bases. CDR3 size: 12 residues. Germline CDR1 is LNHNV and CDR2 is YYDKDF (reference sequence). The CDR3 loop is CATSKEPGGYTF. In DNA, the CDR3 is TGTGCCACCAGCAAAGAACCGGGGGGCTACACCTTC.

The chain combines TRBV19 with TRBJ2-3; D is possibly TRBD2 (6 bases). Looked up from germline, CDR1 is LNHDA and CDR2 is SQIVND (reference sequence). The ends were cut back, 7 bases at V and 3 bases at J, with 23 bases in the middle. The CDR3 loop spans 17 amino acids. The CDR3 sequence: CASKSHPTGVSTDTQYF. The CDR3 DNA reads TGTGCCAGTAAGTCTCACCCAACGGGGGTATCAACAGATACGCAGTATTTT.

The rearrangement joins TRBV5-4 to TRBJ2-1, with 8 positions matching TRBD2. The CDR3 is 16 amino acids. Germline CDR1 SGHNT, CDR2 YYREEE (reference sequence). With 6 bases clipped from V and 0 bases from J, the junction kept 8 bases outside the gene matches. In nucleotides, the CDR3 is TGTGCCAGCACGGGTTTCGGGAGGGGCTCCTACAATGAGCAGTTCTTC. This encodes CASTGFGRGSYNEQFF.